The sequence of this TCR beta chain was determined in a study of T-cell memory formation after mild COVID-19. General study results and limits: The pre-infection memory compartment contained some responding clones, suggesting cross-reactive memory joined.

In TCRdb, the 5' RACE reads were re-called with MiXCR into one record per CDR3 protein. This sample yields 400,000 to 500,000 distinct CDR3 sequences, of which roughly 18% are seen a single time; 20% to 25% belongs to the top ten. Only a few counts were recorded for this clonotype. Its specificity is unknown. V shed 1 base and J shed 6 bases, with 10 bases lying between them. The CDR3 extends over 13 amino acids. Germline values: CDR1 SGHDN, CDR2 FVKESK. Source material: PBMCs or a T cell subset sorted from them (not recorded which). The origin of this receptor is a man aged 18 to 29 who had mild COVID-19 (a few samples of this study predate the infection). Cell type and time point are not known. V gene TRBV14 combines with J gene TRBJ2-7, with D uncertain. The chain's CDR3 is CASSQGKDLEQYF. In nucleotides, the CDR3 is TGTGCCAGCAGCCAAGGGAAAGACCTCGAGCAGTACTTC.